Each of the 18 T cell receptor beta chains below was sequenced from the same sample in a study of CD8+CD57+ T cells in acquired aplastic anemia. The study profiled TCR beta VDJ and CDR3 using genomic DNA as template. In TCRdb, the reads were re-called with MiXCR into one record per CDR3 protein. The repertoire holds roughly 61,000 distinct CDR3 sequences, with approximately 50% as singletons. Patients included in sequencing had previously demonstrated CD8+CD57+ cell expansion by flow cytometry. Input material: sorted CD4+, CD8+, or CD8+CD57+ T cells (not recorded which) from PBMCs. The source of these receptors is a human donor with aplastic anemia.

The genes are TRBV10-2 and TRBJ1-5, with 8 positions matching TRBD1. Germline V gives CDR1 WSHSY, CDR2 SAAADI. This CDR3 has 15 residues. V lost 6 bases and J lost 6; bases outside the gene matches: 10. The CDR3 coding sequence is TGCGCCAGCAGAGCCGACAGGGGAGGGGGTCAGCCCCAGCATTTT. This translates into CASRADRGGGQPQHF.

This clonotype was seen a few times. The junction departs from the called germline gene at one end, perhaps through a read error. V and J are TRBV6-1 and TRBJ2-7, with 7 bases fitting TRBD1. The CDR3 spans 12 residues. Germline V gives CDR1 MNHNS, CDR2 SASEGT. For the CDR3, the DNA is TGTGCCGGCAGCTCTCAGGGGGTCGAGCAGTACTTC. Translated: CAGSSQGVEQYF.

The chain recombines TRBV9 with TRBJ2-7; a possible D gene is TRBD1 (5 bases). The germline V gene encodes CDR1 SGDLS and CDR2 YYNGEE. Trimming took off 4 bases at V and 7 bases at J, with 21 bases between the two ends. The CDR3 has 15 residues. CDR3 protein: CASSPPVAGKGEQYF. The CDR3 nucleotides are TGTGCCAGCAGCCCCCCCGTGGCAGGGAAAGGGGAGCAGTACTTC. Together with reference TRBV9 and TRBJ2-7, the CDR3 gives the full variable domain: DSGVTQTPKHLITATGQRVTLRCSPRSGDLSVYWYQQSLDQGLQFLIQYYNGEERAKGNILERFSAQQFPDLHSELNLSSLELGDSALYFCASSPPVAGKGEQYFGPGTRLTVT.

V and J are TRBV27 and TRBJ1-6, with a weak D call TRBD1 (5 bases). V gave up 3 bases and J gave up 9 bases, with 12 bases separating them. The CDR3 is made up of 14 amino acids. Looked up from germline, CDR1 is MNHEY and CDR2 is SMNVEV (reference sequence). The CDR3 DNA reads as TGTGCCAGCAGTTTTGGGGGGAGCAGTTCACCCCTCCACTTT. This sequence encodes CASSFGGSSSPLHF.

This chain links TRBV7-9 with TRBJ1-1; the D is unclear. Trimming removed 5 bases from V and 3 bases from J, with 10 bases in between. This CDR3 spans 13 amino acids. Per germline, CDR1 SEHNR and CDR2 FQNEAQ (reference sequence). The CDR3 DNA is TGTGCCAGCAGCCTTTTTGGGTACACTGAAGCTTTCTTT. Amino acid sequence: CASSLFGYTEAFF.

This clonotype was found once. The chain combines TRBV7-2 with TRBJ1-4; no definite D call. Looked up from germline, CDR1 is SGHTA and CDR2 is FQGNSA. Trimming took 7 bases from V and 7 from J, leaving 13 bases between them. The CDR3 consists of 13 residues. The CDR3 spells CASTPRTGEKLFF. CDR3 sequence (DNA): TGTGCCAGCACCCCGCGAACGGGTGAAAAACTGTTTTTT.

The rearrangement uses TRBV19 and TRBJ2-5; D uncertain. Germline-derived CDR1 and CDR2 are LNHDA and SQIVND (reference sequence). This CDR3 contains 13 residues. V lost 5 bases to trimming and J lost 1 base, with 8 bases between them. In DNA, the CDR3 is TGTGCCAGTAGTTTCAGTCGCCAAGAGACCCAGTACTTC. Translated, it gives CASSFSRQETQYF. The whole variable domain, filled in from reference TRBV19 and TRBJ2-5, reads DGGITQSPKYLFRKEGQNVTLSCEQNLNHDAMYWYRQDPGQGLRLIYYSQIVNDFQKGDIAEGYSVSREKKESFPLTVTSAQKNPTAFYLCASSFSRQETQYFGPGTRLLVL.

The sample holds one count of this clonotype. This may be a read error, as it is one base from a much larger clone. The chain carries TRBV4-1 and TRBJ2-2, with D perhaps matching TRBD2 (5 bases). CDR1 MGHRA and CDR2 YSYEKL come from the germline V gene. This CDR3 has 13 amino acids. CDR3 residues: CASSRTLNGELSF. The DNA for the CDR3 is TGCGCCAGCAGTCGGACTCTTAACGGGGAGCTGTCTTTT.

This chain links TRBV2 with TRBJ2-5; tentatively, D is TRBD1 or TRBD2 (7 bases each). This CDR3 is 10 amino acids long. The germline V and J ends were trimmed by 10 bases and 8 bases, with 11 bases remaining between them. Germline lookup yields CDR1 SNHLY and CDR2 FYNNEI. The CDR3 DNA reads TGTGCCATCAGGGGGGGCACCCAGTACTTC. Residues: CAIRGGTQYF.

The chain has TRBV7-9 and TRBJ1-2, with D possibly being TRBD1 (5 bases). V lost 5 bases to trimming and J lost 2 bases, with 15 bases between them. The V gene's germline CDR1 is SEHNR and CDR2 FQNEAQ (reference sequence). The CDR3 sequence is 15 residues long. The CDR3 protein is CASSPQKGPNYGYTF. CDR3 nucleotides: TGTGCCAGCAGCCCACAAAAGGGACCGAACTATGGCTACACCTTC.

The table lists this clonotype with many counts. The genes are TRBV7-9 and TRBJ2-1; 7 nucleotides agree with TRBD1. In germline, CDR1 is SEHNR, CDR2 FQNEAQ (reference sequence). V lost 4 bases to trimming and J lost 3 bases; unmatched junction nucleotides: 6. CDR3 length equals 15 residues. CDR3 DNA sequence: TGTGCCAGCAGCTCAGCCGGGGACAGCTACAATGAGCAGTTCTTC. It yields the protein CASSSAGDSYNEQFF.

The chain uses TRBV29-1 and TRBJ1-1; 8 nucleotides align to TRBD1. The germline V gene encodes CDR1 SQVTM and CDR2 ANQGSEA. The V gene end was trimmed by 6 bases and the J gene end by 4 bases; junction bases not matched to a gene: 4. The CDR3 sequence is 12 residues long. CDR3 in amino acids: CSVDRGGTEAFF. The CDR3 nucleotides read TGCAGCGTCGACAGGGGTGGCACTGAAGCTTTCTTT.

The chain links TRBV7-9 to TRBJ1-4; D is ambiguous. V was clipped by 1 base and J by 5 bases, with 8 bases between them. Germline V CDR1 and CDR2: SEHNR, FQNEAQ (reference sequence). This CDR3 is 14 amino acids long. DNA for the CDR3: TGTGCCAGCAGCTTAGGGTGGTCAAATGAAAAACTGTTTTTT. Protein product: CASSLGWSNEKLFF.

By sample share, this clonotype is medium-sized. The chain employs TRBV24-1 and TRBJ1-5; D remains unclear. V gave up 4 bases and J gave up 2 bases, with 8 bases separating them. Per the germline V gene, CDR1 is KGHDR and CDR2 is SFDVKD. The CDR3 is made up of 14 amino acids. The CDR3 loop is CATSERSGNQPQHF. The CDR3 nucleotides read TGTGCCACCAGTGAAAGGAGTGGCAATCAGCCCCAGCATTTT.

This clonotype was found a few times. The chain joins TRBV29-1 to TRBJ2-5, with 8 bases that match TRBD1. Losses at the gene ends were 0 bases for V and 4 bases for J; bases not matched to a gene: 4. The length of the CDR3 is 14 residues. Germline V gene data show CDR1 as SQVTM and CDR2 as ANQGSEA. The CDR3 sequence: CSVEDLQGVETQYF. CDR3 DNA: TGCAGCGTTGAAGATCTACAGGGGGTAGAGACCCAGTACTTC.

Points on this clonotype: The conserved phenylalanine or tryptophan normally closing the CDR3 is absent here, so this likely arose from a read error. The DNA of the CDR3 is TGTGCCAGCAGCCTCGGGGACCCTTACGAGCAGTACCTC. Its protein product is CASSLGDPYEQYL. The chain links TRBV11-3 to TRBJ2-7; D tentatively reads TRBD1 or TRBD2 (5 bases each). Trimming shortened V by 5 bases and J by 4 bases, and 12 bases separated the two germline ends. The CDR3 covers 13 residues. Germline loops: CDR1 SGHNT, CDR2 YENEEA.

This chain connects TRBV7-7 to TRBJ1-1; TRBD1 is a possible D gene (5 bases). The CDR3 is 13 residues long. In germline, CDR1 is SSHAT, CDR2 FNYEAQ (reference sequence). Trimming pared 6 bases from V and 4 bases from J, leaving 12 bases between. In nucleotides, the CDR3 is TGTGCCAGCAGTACGACTAGGGGCACTGAAGCTTTCTTT. Protein: CASSTTRGTEAFF.

This clonotype was picked up many times. The chain uses TRBV12-3 or TRBV12-4 and TRBJ1-2, with a weak D call TRBD1 (6 bases). CDR3 size: 15 residues. V lost 6 bases and J lost 8, with 22 bases in between. The CDR3 sequence: CASRTSTGGGRGYTF. The CDR3 nucleotides read TGTGCCAGCAGGACGTCCACTGGAGGGGGTCGGGGCTACACCTTC.